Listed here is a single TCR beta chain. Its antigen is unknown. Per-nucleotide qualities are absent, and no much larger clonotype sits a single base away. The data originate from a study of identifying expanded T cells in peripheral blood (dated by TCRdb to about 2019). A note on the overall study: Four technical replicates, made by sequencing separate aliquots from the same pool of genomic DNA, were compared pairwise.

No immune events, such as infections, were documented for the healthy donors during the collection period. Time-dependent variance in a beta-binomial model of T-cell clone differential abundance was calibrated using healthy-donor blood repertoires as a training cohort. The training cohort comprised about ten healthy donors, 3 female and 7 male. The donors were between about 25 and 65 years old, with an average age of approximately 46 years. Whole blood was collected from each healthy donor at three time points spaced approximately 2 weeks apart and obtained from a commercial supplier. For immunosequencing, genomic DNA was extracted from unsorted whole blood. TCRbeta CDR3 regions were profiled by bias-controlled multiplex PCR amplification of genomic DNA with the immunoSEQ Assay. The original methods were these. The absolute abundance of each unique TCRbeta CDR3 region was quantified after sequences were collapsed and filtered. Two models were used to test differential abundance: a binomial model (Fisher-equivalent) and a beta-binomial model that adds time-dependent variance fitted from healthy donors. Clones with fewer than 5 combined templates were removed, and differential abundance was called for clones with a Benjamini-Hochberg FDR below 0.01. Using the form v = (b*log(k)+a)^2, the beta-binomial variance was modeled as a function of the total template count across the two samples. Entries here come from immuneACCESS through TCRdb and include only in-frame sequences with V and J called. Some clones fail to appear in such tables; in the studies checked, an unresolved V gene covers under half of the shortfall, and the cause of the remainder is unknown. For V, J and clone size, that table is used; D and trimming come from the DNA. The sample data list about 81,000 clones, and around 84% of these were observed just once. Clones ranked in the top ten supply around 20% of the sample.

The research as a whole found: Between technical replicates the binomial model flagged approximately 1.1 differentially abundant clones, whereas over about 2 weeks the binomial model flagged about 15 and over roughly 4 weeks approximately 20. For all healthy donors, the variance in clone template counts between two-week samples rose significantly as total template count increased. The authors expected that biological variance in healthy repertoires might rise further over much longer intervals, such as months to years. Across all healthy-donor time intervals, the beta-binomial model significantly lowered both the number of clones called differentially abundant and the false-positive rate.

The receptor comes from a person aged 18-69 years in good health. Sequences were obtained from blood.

The CDR3 region has the sequence CASSFLQQGQPQHF. The nucleotide sequence is given as TGTGCCAGCAGTTTCTTACAACAGGGTCAGCCCCAGCATTTT. The receptor chain draws on TRBV28 and TRBJ1-5; the best D guess is TRBD1, with 6 bases matching. For CDR1 and CDR2, the germline V gene lists MDHEN and SYDVKM. V is reduced by 3 bases and J by 6 bases, leaving a spacing of 12 bases between them. Measured from the cysteine to the phenylalanine, the CDR3 is 14 residues long. Just CDR3 DNA is preserved here, 42 bases in frame from base 1.